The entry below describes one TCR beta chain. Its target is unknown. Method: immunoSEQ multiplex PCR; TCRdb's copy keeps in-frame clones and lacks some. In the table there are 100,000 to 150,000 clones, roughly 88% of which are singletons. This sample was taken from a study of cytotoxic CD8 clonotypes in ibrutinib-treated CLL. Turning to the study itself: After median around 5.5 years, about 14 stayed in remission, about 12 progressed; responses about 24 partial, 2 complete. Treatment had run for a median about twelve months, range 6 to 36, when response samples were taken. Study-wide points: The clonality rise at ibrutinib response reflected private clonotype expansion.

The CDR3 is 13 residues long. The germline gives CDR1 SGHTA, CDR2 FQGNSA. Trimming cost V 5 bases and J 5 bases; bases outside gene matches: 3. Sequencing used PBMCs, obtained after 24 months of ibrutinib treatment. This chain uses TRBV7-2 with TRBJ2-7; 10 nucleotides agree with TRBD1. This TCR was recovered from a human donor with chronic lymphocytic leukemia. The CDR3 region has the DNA TGTGCCAGCAGCCGGGACAGGGGAGACGAGCAGTACTTC. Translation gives CASSRDRGDEQYF.